This T cell receptor beta chain was sequenced for a study of blood T cell repertoires in COVID-19. About the research overall: T cells, B-cell-depleted T cells, or PBMCs provided the cDNA or gDNA that served as material.

Clones were read by immunoSEQ multiplex PCR, and TCRdb kept only the in-frame ones, dropping some. The table shows fewer than 350,000 clones, with roughly 93% occurring only once. Assignments of participants to cohorts depended upon their own reported clinical history. The V gene lost 4 bases and the J gene lost 0 bases, with 15 bases spanning the gap. This CDR3 region has 17 residues. CDR1 is SGHTA, CDR2 FQGNSA, per germline. Sequencing was done on a sample of PBMCs or T cells enriched from blood (not recorded which). The chain is built from TRBV7-2 and TRBJ2-2; D uncertain. This TCR came from a middle-aged woman with acute COVID-19. The CDR3 nucleotides are TGTGCCAGCAGCTCTACGCAAAACCAGGCGAACACCGGGGAGCTGTTTTTT. This translates into CASSSTQNQANTGELFF.